The T cell receptor beta chain under discussion was sequenced for a study of preoperative IRX-2 immunotherapy in early breast cancer. CDR3 length: 15 residues. Per the germline V gene, CDR1 is LNHDA and CDR2 is SQIVND (reference sequence). Trimming left V 3 bases short and J 1 base short, with 12 bases between. Stated treatment: preoperative locoregional IRX-2 cytokine immunotherapy. Preoperative locoregional IRX-2 cytokine immunotherapy was tested in the phase Ib source study. Method: immunoSEQ multiplex PCR; TCRdb's copy keeps in-frame clones and lacks some. The sample holds about 26,000 clones, approximately 80% seen once.

This receptor was obtained from a human donor with breast cancer. The input for sequencing was lymph node tissue, taken after IRX-2 immunotherapy. The chain carries TRBV19 and TRBJ1-1; D gene unclear. As DNA, the CDR3 is TGTGCCAGTAGTATTGGTCGGACCCGGAACACTGAAGCTTTCTTT. Protein: CASSIGRTRNTEAFF.